This note documents a single T cell receptor (beta chain) sequence. The record originates from a study of T cell repertoires in ileal Crohn's disease. Sequencing used immunoSEQ multiplex PCR; TCRdb keeps in-frame clones, though not all of them. The data contain tens of thousands of clones, roughly 81% of them singletons. The V and J ends lost 6 bases and 9 bases respectively, with 18 bases between them. Germline values: CDR1 MNHEY, CDR2 SMNVEV (reference sequence). CDR3 length: 14 amino acids. The sequence was collected from an adult with Crohn's disease. The chain recombines TRBV27 with TRBJ2-1; tentative D call: TRBD2 (7 bases). The sample comprised ileal tissue. The CDR3: CASSWGGGLGEQFF. The CDR3 DNA is TGTGCCAGCAGCTGGGGAGGGGGGTTGGGTGAGCAGTTCTTC.